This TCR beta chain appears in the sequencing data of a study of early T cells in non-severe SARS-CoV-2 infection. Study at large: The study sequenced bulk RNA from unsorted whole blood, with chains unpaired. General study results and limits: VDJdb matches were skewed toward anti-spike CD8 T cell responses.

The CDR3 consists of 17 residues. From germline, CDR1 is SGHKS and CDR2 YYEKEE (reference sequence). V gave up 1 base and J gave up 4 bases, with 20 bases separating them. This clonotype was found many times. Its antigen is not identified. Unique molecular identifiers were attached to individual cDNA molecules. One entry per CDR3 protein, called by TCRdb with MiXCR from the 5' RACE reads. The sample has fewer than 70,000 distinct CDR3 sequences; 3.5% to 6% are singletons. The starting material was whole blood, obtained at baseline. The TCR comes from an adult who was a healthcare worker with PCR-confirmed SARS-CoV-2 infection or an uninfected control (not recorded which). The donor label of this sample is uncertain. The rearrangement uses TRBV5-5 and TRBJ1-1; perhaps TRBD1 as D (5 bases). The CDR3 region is CASSLMVGGGRVTEAFF. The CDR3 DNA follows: TGTGCCAGCAGCTTGATGGTTGGGGGTGGGCGCGTCACTGAAGCTTTCTTT.